This TCR beta chain originates from a study of T cell repertoires in cytomegalovirus infection. Broader study findings: HLA-C-restricted CMV clonotypes gave the most frequent clonotype in two of eight donors.

This clonotype was recorded a few times. What it binds is unknown. TCRdb called the reads again in MiXCR, with one record for every CDR3 protein. The data hold roughly 600,000 distinct CDR3 sequences, with 20% to 30% observed a single time. Germline V gene data show CDR1 as SGHVS and CDR2 as FNYEAQ. Trimming cost V 5 bases and J 5 bases, with 13 bases left between them. The CDR3 is 13 residues long. This chain links TRBV7-6 with TRBJ2-7; maybe TRBD1 (6 bases). Sequencing was carried out using CD8+ T cells from PBMCs. The TCR sequence derives from a human donor in good health (CMV status not recorded). Some clones in this sample may be carry-over from other donors' samples. The chain's CDR3 is CASSPRGQDEQYF. The CDR3 coding sequence is TGTGCCAGCAGCCCCAGGGGTCAGGACGAGCAGTACTTC.